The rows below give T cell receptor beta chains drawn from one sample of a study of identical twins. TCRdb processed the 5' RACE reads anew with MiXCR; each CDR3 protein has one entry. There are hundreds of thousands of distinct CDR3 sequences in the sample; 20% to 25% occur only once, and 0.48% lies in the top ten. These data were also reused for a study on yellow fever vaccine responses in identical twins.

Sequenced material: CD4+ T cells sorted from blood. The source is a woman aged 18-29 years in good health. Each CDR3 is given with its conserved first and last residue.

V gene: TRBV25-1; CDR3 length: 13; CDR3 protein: CASSEGANYGYTF
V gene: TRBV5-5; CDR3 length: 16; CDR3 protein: CASSLGASGRLDEQFF
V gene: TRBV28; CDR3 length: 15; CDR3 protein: CASRTTRTSGNEQFF
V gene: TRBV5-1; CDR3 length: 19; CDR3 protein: CASSLFYDRGLGGANVLTF
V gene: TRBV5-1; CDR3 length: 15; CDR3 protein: CASSPGTSTYNEQFF
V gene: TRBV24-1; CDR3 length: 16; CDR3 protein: CATSDFGTSDEDTQYF
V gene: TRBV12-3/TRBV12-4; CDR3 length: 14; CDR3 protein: CASSLRMSYNEQFF
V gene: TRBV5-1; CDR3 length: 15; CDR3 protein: CASSVSTGPNTEAFF
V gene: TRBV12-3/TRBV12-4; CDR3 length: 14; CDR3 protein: CASRNRNGAAEAFF
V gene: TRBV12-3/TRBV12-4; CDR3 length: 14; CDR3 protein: CASSLWGSNYGYTF
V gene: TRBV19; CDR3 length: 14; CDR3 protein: CASSIELDRGELFF
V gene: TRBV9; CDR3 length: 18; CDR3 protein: CASSEHRGLAHWTDTQYF
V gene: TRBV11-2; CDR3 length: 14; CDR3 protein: CASSLWDDQETQYF
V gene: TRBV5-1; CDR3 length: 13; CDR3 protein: CASSLAREAGYTF
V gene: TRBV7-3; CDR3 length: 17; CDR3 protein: CASSLTAPTSGTREQYF
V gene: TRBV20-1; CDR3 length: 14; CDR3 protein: CSAPGQSSTDTQYF
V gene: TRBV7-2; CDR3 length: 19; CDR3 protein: CASSLAFPPRSSLSNEQFF